The 20 T cell receptor beta chains given below trace back to one sample, sequenced in a study of radiation and T cells in renal cell carcinoma. Time point here: baseline pretreatment blood. Described treatment: 15 Gy SBRT to primary tumor, nephrectomy 4 weeks later. Libraries were prepared by immunoSEQ multiplex PCR; TCRdb keeps only in-frame clonotypes and omits some of them. Of 55,000 to 65,000 clones in the sample, 78% were seen once. Sequenced material: blood, taken from a patient whose treatment included radiotherapy and nephrectomy. All receptors derive from a man in his sixties with renal cell carcinoma.

The chain combines TRBV28 with TRBJ2-2; D might be TRBD1 or TRBD2, each matching 5 bases. Trimming left V 3 bases short and J 3 bases short, with 17 bases between. This CDR3 contains 17 residues. Germline V CDR1 and CDR2: MDHEN, SYDVKM. Here the CDR3 reads CASSFGQGRGDTGELFF. The CDR3 nucleotides read TGTGCCAGCAGTTTTGGCCAGGGTAGGGGAGACACCGGGGAGCTGTTTTTT.

This chain links TRBV7-9 with TRBJ2-7, with 7 bases aligning to TRBD1. This CDR3 has 15 residues. V shed 5 bases and J 1 base; nucleotides not matched to a gene: 8. From germline, CDR1 is SEHNR and CDR2 FQNEAQ (reference sequence). The CDR3, as DNA: TGTGCCAGCAGCGTCACCCCGGGACAGTCCTACGAGCAGTACTTC. Its protein is CASSVTPGQSYEQYF.

This sequence joins TRBV27 and TRBJ2-2; 9 bases are shared with TRBD1. After removal of 5 bases from V and 5 bases from J, the junction contained 3 bases not matched to a gene. CDR3 size: 14 residues. Per germline, CDR1 MNHEY and CDR2 SMNVEV (reference sequence). CDR3 sequence: CASSRDRATGELFF. CDR3 DNA sequence: TGTGCCAGCAGTAGGGACAGGGCGACCGGGGAGCTGTTTTTT.

This clone has just one count. J is TRBJ2-2 and V is TRBV10-1, with D hard to call. Per the germline V gene, CDR1 is WNHNN and CDR2 is SYGVQD (reference sequence). Trimming took 5 bases from V and 2 from J, leaving 9 bases between them. The CDR3 consists of 14 residues. CDR3 protein: CASSSPTNTGELFF. The CDR3 nucleotides are TGCGCCAGCAGTAGCCCGACAAACACCGGGGAGCTGTTTTTT.

The chain uses TRBV6-6 and TRBJ2-2; maybe TRBD1 (6 bases). The germline gives CDR1 MNHNY, CDR2 SVGAGI (reference sequence). This CDR3 has 14 amino acids. Trimming stripped 10 bases from V and 6 bases from J, with 18 bases between. CDR3 protein: CATTRGNRAGELFF. For the CDR3, the DNA is TGTGCCACTACTAGGGGGAACAGGGCCGGGGAGCTGTTTTTT.

This chain connects TRBV7-2 to TRBJ2-5, with 11 bases identical to TRBD2. The CDR3 totals 17 residues. Germline trimming cut 2 bases from V and 3 bases from J; bases unmatched to any gene: 8. CDR1 SGHTA and CDR2 FQGNSA come from the germline V gene. For the CDR3, the DNA is TGTGCCAGCAGCTTATGGGTTAGCGGGGGGGCGAAAGAGACCCAGTACTTC. Its translation is CASSLWVSGGAKETQYF.

The chain carries TRBV18 and TRBJ2-2; D is ambiguous. This CDR3 region has 13 residues. Looked up from germline, CDR1 is KGHSH and CDR2 is LQKENI. The V and J ends lost 1 base and 3 bases respectively, with 3 bases between them. CDR3 loop: CASSPRDTGELFF. The DNA for the CDR3 is TGTGCCAGCTCACCACGGGACACCGGGGAGCTGTTTTTT.

The chain uses TRBV4-3 and TRBJ1-2; no reliable D call. This CDR3 spans 13 amino acids. Trimming pared 4 bases from V and 4 bases from J, leaving 10 bases between. CDR1 LGHNA and CDR2 YSLEER come from the germline V gene. CDR3 sequence (DNA): TGCGCCAGCAGCCCCGAGGAATCCTATGGCTACACCTTC. This encodes CASSPEESYGYTF.

The chain couples TRBV9 to TRBJ2-5; 7 bases map to TRBD1. In germline, CDR1 is SGDLS, CDR2 YYNGEE. The J segment lost 4 bases and the V segment lost 4 bases, leaving 7 bases of the junction unmatched. This CDR3 has 14 amino acids. In DNA, the CDR3 is TGTGCCAGCAGCCCTACAGGGGTTGGAGAGACCCAGTACTTC. Translation gives CASSPTGVGETQYF.

The chain uses TRBV12-5 and TRBJ2-3, with a weak D call TRBD2 (5 bases). Trimming took 1 base from V and 2 from J, leaving 10 bases between them. Per germline, CDR1 LGHNT and CDR2 FRNRAP. The length of the CDR3 is 15 residues. This CDR3 is CASGLAPRDTDTQYF. The CDR3 nucleotides read TGTGCTAGTGGTTTGGCTCCCCGGGACACAGATACGCAGTATTTT.

This sequence joins TRBV6-5 and TRBJ1-1; TRBD1 matches 11 bases. V was pared by 8 bases and J by 3 bases, with 5 bases of the junction left unmatched. There are 14 residues in the CDR3. Germline lookup yields CDR1 MNHEY and CDR2 SVGAGI. Here the CDR3 reads CASGQGAGDTEAFF. CDR3 sequence (DNA): TGTGCCAGCGGACAGGGGGCTGGGGACACTGAAGCTTTCTTT.

The chain has TRBV11-2 and TRBJ1-6; D is uncertain. Germline V gives CDR1 SGHAT, CDR2 FQNNGV. This CDR3 is 16 amino acids long. Trimming pared 0 bases from V and 3 bases from J, leaving 9 bases between. The CDR3 DNA is TGTGCCAGCAGCTTAGAATCCCACAGCTATAATTCACCCCTCCACTTT. This codes for CASSLESHSYNSPLHF.

The chain uses TRBV13 and TRBJ2-5; a weak D match, TRBD2 (5 bases). CDR3 size: 13 residues. V was shortened by 0 bases and J by 5 bases, with 7 bases between the two germline ends. CDR1 PRHDT and CDR2 FYEKMQ come from the germline V gene (reference sequence). The CDR3 loop reads CASSLGRGETQYF. CDR3 DNA sequence: TGTGCCAGCAGCTTAGGCCGAGGGGAGACCCAGTACTTC. The full variable domain, rest sourced from reference TRBV13 and TRBJ2-5, is AAGVIQSPRHLIKEKRETATLKCYPIPRHDTVYWYQQGPGQDPQFLISFYEKMQSDKGSIPDRFSAQQFSDYHSELNMSSLELGDSALYFCASSLGRGETQYFGPGTRLLVL.

The table lists this clone with a few counts. The chain links TRBV5-1 to TRBJ2-2, with 8 nucleotides matching TRBD2. The CDR3 covers 14 residues. Germline CDR1 reads SGHRS; CDR2 reads YFSETQ. V shed 4 bases and J 3 bases; nucleotides not matched to a gene: 2. The CDR3 loop reads CASSSGSYTGELFF. As DNA, the CDR3 is TGCGCCAGCAGCAGCGGGAGTTACACCGGGGAGCTGTTTTTT.

The V and J genes are TRBV12-5 and TRBJ2-3; TRBD1 is a possible D gene (6 bases). CDR1 is LGHNT, CDR2 FRNRAP, per germline. The CDR3 spans 16 residues. V gave up 1 base and J gave up 1 base, with 12 bases separating them. The CDR3 DNA is TGTGCTAGTGGTTTGGAGCAGGGGTGGGGCACAGATACGCAGTATTTT. Translation: CASGLEQGWGTDTQYF.

This chain connects TRBV7-8 to TRBJ2-5; no clear D gene. CDR3 length: 16 residues. The V gene lost 0 bases and the J gene lost 2 bases, with 13 bases spanning the gap. From germline, CDR1 is SGHVS and CDR2 FQNEAQ. CDR3 DNA sequence: TGTGCCAGCAGCTTAGCGGTTGGGAACGCTCAAGAGACCCAGTACTTC. This codes for CASSLAVGNAQETQYF.

The chain is built from TRBV4-3 and TRBJ1-2; 7 positions match TRBD1. CDR1 is LGHNA, CDR2 YSLEER, per germline. This CDR3 contains 15 residues. V lost 1 base to trimming and J lost 5 bases; unmatched junction nucleotides: 7. The CDR3 DNA reads as TGCGCCAGCAGCCAAGCCGAGGGGGCCAGGTATGGCTACACCTTC. Translating it yields CASSQAEGARYGYTF.

The chain is built from TRBV2 and TRBJ2-7; weak D call: TRBD2 (7 bases). Trimming took off 7 bases at V and 0 bases at J, with 13 bases between the two ends. CDR3 length: 14 amino acids. The germline CDR1 and CDR2 sequences are SNHLY and FYNNEI. CDR3 bases: TGTGCCAGCATCGGGGGCGGGAGCTCCTACGAGCAGTACGTC. This encodes CASIGGGSSYEQYV.

The chain employs TRBV19 and TRBJ2-2; no firm D call. Germline assignment: CDR1 LNHDA and CDR2 SQIVND (reference sequence). The CDR3 loop spans 12 amino acids. Between the trimmed V and J ends, which lost 5 bases and 7 bases, there was a span of 8 bases. The CDR3 nucleotides read TGTGCCAGTAGTCTCGTGAACGGGGAGCTGTTTTTT. This translates into CASSLVNGELFF. The variable domain in full, completed from reference TRBV19 and TRBJ2-2, reads DGGITQSPKYLFRKEGQNVTLSCEQNLNHDAMYWYRQDPGQGLRLIYYSQIVNDFQKGDIAEGYSVSREKKESFPLTVTSAQKNPTAFYLCASSLVNGELFFGEGSRLTVL.

The rearrangement uses TRBV6-1 and TRBJ2-7, with D unclear. V gave up 10 bases and J gave up 2 bases, with 15 bases separating them. The CDR3 is 13 residues long. Per the germline V gene, CDR1 is MNHNS and CDR2 is SASEGT. The CDR3 loop is CAIKYGGAYEQYF. In DNA form, the CDR3 reads TGTGCCATTAAATATGGTGGAGCCTACGAGCAGTACTTC.